This entry describes one T cell receptor beta chain. These data originate in a study of blood T cell repertoires in COVID-19. Study-level information: Samples taken during acute and convalescent COVID-19 were collected in the United States, Italy and Spain. T cells, B-cell-depleted T cells, or PBMCs supplied cDNA or gDNA.

V was pared by 3 bases and J by 9 bases, with 8 bases between. The CDR3 has 12 amino acids. Assay used: immunoSEQ multiplex PCR; TCRdb lists only in-frame clones, some missing. The table records some 82,000 clones, around 82% of them present only once. What was sequenced was peripheral blood. V is TRBV12-3 or TRBV12-4 and J is TRBJ2-2, with D possibly TRBD2 on 6 matching bases. This clonotype was sampled from a man of 80 years or more with active or convalescent COVID-19. The CDR3 sequence: CASSLEGWELFF. For the CDR3, the DNA is TGTGCCAGCAGTTTGGAGGGTTGGGAGCTGTTTTTT.